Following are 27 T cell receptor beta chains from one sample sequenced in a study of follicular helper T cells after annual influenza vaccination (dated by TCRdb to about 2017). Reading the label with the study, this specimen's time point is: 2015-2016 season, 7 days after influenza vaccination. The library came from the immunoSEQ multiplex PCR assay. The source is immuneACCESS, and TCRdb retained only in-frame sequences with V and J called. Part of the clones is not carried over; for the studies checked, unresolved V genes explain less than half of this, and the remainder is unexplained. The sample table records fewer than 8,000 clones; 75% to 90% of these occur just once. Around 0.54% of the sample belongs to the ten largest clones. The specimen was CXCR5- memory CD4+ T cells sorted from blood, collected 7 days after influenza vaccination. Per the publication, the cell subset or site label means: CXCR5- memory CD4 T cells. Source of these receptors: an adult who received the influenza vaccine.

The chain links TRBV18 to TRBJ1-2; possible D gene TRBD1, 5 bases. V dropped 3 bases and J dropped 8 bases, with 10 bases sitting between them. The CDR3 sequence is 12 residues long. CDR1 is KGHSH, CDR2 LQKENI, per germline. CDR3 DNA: TGTGCCAGCTCACCCGGGACGCGGGGCTACACCTTC. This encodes CASSPGTRGYTF.

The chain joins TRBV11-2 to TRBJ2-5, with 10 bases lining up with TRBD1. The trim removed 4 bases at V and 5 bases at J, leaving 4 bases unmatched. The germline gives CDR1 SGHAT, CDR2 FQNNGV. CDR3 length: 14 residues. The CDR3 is CASSSRDRGETQYF. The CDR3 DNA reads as TGTGCCAGCAGCTCCCGGGACAGGGGTGAGACCCAGTACTTC.

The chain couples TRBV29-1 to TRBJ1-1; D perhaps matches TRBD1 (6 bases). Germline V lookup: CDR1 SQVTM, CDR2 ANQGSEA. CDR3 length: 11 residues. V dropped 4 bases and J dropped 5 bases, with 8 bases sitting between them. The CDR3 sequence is CSVVRGTEAFF. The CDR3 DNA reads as TGCAGCGTTGTCAGGGGAACTGAAGCTTTCTTT.

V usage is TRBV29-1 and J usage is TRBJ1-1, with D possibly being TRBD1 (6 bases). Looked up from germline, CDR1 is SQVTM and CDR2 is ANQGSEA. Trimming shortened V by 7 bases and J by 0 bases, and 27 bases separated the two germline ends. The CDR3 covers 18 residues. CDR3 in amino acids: CSAVGLYSGGRMNTEAFF. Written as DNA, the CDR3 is TGCAGCGCGGTTGGCCTCTACAGTGGGGGCCGGATGAACACTGAAGCTTTCTTT.

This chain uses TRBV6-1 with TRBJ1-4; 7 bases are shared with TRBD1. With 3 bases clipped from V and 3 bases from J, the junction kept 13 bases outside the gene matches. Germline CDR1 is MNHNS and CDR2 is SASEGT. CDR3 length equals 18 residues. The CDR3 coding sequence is TGTGCCAGCAGTGACCGGGACAGAGGAAGAAGAGCTAATGAAAAACTGTTTTTT. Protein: CASSDRDRGRRANEKLFF.

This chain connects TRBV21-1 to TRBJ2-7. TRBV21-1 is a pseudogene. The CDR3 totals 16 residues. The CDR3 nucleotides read TGTGCCAGCAGCAGAGATGGGGGGCGCGTCAATTACGAGCAGTACTTC. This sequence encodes CASSRDGGRVNYEQYF.

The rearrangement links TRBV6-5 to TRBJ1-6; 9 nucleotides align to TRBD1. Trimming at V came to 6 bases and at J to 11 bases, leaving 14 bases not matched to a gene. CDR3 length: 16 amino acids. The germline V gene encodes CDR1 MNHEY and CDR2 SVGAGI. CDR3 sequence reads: CASSYDLPGQGAPLHF. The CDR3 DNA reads TGTGCCAGCAGCTACGACTTGCCGGGACAGGGTGCACCCCTCCACTTT.

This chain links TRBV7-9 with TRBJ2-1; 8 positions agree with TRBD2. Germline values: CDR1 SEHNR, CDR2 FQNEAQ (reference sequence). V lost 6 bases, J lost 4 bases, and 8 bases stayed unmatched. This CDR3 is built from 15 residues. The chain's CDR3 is CASSPRGGSYNEQFF. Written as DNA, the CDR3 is TGTGCCAGCAGTCCTCGGGGGGGTTCGTACAATGAGCAGTTCTTC.

The CDR3 DNA is TGTGCCAGCAGCGTAGCCGGAGGGGTCCTCTATGGCTACACCTTC. Amino acids: CASSVAGGVLYGYTF. The chain combines TRBV9 with TRBJ1-2; a weak D match, TRBD1 (5 bases). From germline, CDR1 is SGDLS and CDR2 YYNGEE. The V end lost 0 bases, the J end lost 4 bases, and 13 bases lay between the germline ends. The CDR3 covers 15 residues.

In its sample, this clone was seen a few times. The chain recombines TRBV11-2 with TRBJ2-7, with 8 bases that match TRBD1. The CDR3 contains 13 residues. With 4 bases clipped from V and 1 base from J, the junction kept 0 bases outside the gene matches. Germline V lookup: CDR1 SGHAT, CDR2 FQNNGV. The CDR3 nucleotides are TGTGCCAGCAGCTGGACAGGGTCCTACGAGCAGTACTTC. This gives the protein CASSWTGSYEQYF.

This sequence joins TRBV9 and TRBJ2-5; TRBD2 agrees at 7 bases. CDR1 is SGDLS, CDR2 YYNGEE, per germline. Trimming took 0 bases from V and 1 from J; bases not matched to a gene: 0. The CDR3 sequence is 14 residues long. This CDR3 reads CASSVAGGQETQYF. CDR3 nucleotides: TGTGCCAGCAGCGTAGCGGGGGGCCAAGAGACCCAGTACTTC.

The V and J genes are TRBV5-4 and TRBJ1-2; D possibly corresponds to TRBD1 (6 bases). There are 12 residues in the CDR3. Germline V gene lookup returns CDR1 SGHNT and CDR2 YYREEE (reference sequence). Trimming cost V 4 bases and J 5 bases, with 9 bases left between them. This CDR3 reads CASSPDRYGYTF. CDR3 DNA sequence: TGTGCCAGCAGCCCGGACAGATATGGCTACACCTTC. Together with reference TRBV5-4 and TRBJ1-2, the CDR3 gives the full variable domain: ETGVTQSPTHLIKTRGQQVTLRCSSQSGHNTVSWYQQALGQGPQFIFQYYREEENGRGNFPPRFSGLQFPNYSSELNVNALELDDSALYLCASSPDRYGYTFGSGTRLTVV.

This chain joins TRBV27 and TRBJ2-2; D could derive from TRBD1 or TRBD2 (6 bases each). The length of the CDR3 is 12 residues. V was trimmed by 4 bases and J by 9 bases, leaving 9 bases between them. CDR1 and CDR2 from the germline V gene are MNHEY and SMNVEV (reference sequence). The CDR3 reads CASSSGARELFF. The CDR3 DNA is TGTGCCAGCAGTTCGGGGGCTCGGGAGCTGTTTTTT.

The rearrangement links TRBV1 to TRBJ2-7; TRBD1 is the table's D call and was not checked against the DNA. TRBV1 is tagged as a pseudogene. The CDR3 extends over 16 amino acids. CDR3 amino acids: CTSSQTRDRGPYEQYF. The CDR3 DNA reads TGCACCAGCAGCCAGACTCGGGACAGGGGTCCCTACGAGCAGTACTTC.

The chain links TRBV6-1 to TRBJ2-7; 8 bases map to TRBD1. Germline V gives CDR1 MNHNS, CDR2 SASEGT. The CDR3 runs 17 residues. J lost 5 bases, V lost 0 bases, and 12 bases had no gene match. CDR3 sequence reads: CASSEAGWGRGPNEQYF. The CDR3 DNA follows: TGTGCCAGCAGTGAAGCGGGTTGGGGCAGGGGGCCTAACGAGCAGTACTTC.

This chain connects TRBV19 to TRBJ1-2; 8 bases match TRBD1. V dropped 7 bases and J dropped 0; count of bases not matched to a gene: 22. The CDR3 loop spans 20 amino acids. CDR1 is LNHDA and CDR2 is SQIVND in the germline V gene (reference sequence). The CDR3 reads CASTPGQGGTSELTNYGYTF. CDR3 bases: TGTGCCAGTACCCCTGGACAGGGAGGTACCTCCGAACTAACTAACTATGGCTACACCTTC.

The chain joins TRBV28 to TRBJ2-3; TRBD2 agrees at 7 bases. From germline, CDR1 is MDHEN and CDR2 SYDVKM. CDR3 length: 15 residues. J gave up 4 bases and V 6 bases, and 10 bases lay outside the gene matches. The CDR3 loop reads CASRKGVAGADTQYF. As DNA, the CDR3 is TGTGCCAGCAGAAAAGGGGTGGCGGGGGCAGATACGCAGTATTTT.

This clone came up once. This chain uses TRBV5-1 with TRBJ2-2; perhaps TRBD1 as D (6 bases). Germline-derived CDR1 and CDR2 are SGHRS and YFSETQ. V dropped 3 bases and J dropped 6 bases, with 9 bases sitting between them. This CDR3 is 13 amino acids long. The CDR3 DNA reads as TGCGCCAGCAGCTCTCAGGGGCCCGGGGAGCTGTTTTTT. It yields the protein CASSSQGPGELFF.

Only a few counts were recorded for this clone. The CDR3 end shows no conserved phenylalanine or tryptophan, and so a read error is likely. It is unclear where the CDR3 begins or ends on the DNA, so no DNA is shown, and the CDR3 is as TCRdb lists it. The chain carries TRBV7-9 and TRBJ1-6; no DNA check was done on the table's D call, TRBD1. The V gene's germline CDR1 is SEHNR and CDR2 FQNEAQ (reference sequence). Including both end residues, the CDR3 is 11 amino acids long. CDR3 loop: CASSSTGLCPG.

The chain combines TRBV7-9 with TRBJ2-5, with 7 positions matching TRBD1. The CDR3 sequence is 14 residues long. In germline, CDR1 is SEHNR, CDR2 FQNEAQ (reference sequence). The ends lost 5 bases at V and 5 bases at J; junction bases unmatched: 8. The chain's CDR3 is CASSHDRVVETQYF. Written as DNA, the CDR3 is TGTGCCAGCAGCCACGACAGGGTGGTCGAGACCCAGTACTTC.

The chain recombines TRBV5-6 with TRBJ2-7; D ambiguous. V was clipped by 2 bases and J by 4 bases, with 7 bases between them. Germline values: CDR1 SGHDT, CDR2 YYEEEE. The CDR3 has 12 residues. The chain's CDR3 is CASSLSPYEQYF. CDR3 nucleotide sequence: TGTGCCAGCAGCTTATCCCCATACGAGCAGTACTTC. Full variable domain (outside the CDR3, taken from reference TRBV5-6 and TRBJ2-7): DAGVTQSPTHLIKTRGQQVTLRCSPKSGHDTVSWYQQALGQGPQFIFQYYEEEERQRGNFPDRFSGHQFPNYSSELNVNALLLGDSALYLCASSLSPYEQYFGPGTRLTVT.

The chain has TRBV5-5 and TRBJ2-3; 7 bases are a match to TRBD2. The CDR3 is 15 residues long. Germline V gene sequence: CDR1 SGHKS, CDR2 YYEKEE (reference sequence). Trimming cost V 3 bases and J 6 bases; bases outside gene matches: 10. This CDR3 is CASSSPRSGVDTQYF. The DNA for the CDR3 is TGTGCCAGCAGCTCTCCCCGGAGCGGGGTTGATACGCAGTATTTT.

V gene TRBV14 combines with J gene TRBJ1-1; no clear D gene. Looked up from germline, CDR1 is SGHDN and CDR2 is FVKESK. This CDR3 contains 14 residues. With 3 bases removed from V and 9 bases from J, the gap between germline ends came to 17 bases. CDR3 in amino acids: CASSQSPAARKAFF. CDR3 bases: TGTGCCAGCAGCCAGTCCCCAGCCGCGCGTAAAGCTTTCTTT. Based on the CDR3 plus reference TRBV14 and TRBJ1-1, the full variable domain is EAGVTQFPSHSVIEKGQTVTLRCDPISGHDNLYWYRRVMGKEIKFLLHFVKESKQDESGMPNNRFLAERTGGTYSTLKVQPAELEDSGVYFCASSQSPAARKAFFGQGTRLTVV.

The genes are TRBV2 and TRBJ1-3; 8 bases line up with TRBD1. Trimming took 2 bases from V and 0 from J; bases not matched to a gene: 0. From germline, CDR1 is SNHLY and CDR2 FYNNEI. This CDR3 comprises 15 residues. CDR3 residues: CASSEQGASGNTIYF. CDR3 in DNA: TGTGCCAGCAGTGAACAGGGGGCCTCTGGAAACACCATATATTTT.

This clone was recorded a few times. The CDR3 sequence: CASNRAGSYEQYF. DNA for the CDR3: TGTGCCAGCAACAGGGCGGGTTCCTACGAGCAGTACTTC. The chain carries TRBV18 and TRBJ2-7, with D possibly TRBD1 on 6 matching bases. The V gene lost 8 bases and the J gene lost 1 base, with 12 bases spanning the gap. The CDR3 runs to 13 residues. The germline V gene encodes CDR1 KGHSH and CDR2 LQKENI.

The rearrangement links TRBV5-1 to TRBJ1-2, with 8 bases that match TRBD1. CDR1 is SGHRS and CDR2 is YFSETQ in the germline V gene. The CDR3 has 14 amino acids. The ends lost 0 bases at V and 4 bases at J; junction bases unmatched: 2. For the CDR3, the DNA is TGCGCCAGCAGCTTGGCAGGGGGCGTCTATGGCTACACCTTC. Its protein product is CASSLAGGVYGYTF.

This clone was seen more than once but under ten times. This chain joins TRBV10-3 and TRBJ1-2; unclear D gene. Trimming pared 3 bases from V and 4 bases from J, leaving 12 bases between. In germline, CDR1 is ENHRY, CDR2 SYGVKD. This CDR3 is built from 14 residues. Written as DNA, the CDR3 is TGTGCCATCAGTGACTGGGGAGGAGCCTATGGCTACACCTTC. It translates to CAISDWGGAYGYTF.